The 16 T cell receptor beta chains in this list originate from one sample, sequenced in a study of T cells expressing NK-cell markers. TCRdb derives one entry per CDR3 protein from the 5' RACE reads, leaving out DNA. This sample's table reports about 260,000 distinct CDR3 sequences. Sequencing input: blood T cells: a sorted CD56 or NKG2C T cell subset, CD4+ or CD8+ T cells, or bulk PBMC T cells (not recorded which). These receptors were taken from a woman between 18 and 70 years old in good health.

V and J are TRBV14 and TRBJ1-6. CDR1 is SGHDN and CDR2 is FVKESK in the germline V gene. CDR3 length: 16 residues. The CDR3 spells CASSPRRQGLNSPLHF. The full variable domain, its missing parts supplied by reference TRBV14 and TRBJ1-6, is EAGVTQFPSHSVIEKGQTVTLRCDPISGHDNLYWYRRVMGKEIKFLLHFVKESKQDESGMPNNRFLAERTGGTYSTLKVQPAELEDSGVYFCASSPRRQGLNSPLHFGNGTRLTVT.

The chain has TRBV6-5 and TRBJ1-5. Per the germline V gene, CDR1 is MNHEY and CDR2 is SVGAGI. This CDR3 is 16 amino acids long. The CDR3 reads CASSYSIWDANQPQHF.

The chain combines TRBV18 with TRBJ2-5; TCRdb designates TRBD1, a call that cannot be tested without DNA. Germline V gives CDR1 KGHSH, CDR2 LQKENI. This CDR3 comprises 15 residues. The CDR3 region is CASSPDGGGRETQYF.

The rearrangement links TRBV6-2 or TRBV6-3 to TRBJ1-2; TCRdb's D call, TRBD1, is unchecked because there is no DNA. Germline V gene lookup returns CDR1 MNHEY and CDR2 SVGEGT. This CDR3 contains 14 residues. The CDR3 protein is CASSYQEGFYGYTF.

CDR3 protein: CSASDRRGNQPQHF. This sequence joins TRBV20-1 and TRBJ1-5. This CDR3 is built from 14 residues. Looked up from germline, CDR1 is DFQATT and CDR2 is SNEGSKA (reference sequence).

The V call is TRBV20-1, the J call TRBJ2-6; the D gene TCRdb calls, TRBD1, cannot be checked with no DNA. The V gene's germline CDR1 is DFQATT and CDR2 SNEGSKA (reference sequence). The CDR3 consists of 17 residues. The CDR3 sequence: CSASLLGQGGGANVLTF.

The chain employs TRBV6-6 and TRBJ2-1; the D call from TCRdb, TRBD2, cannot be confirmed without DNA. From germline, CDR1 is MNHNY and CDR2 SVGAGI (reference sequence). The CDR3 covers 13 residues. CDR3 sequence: CASTGLAGNEQFF.

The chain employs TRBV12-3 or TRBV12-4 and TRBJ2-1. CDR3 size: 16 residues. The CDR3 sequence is CASSFGRTSSYNEQFF.

CDR3 region: CASSARSLAGVINEQFF. The chain recombines TRBV9 with TRBJ2-1; absent DNA, TCRdb's TRBD2 call cannot be checked. The CDR3 runs 17 residues. Germline CDR1 is SGDLS and CDR2 is YYNGEE.

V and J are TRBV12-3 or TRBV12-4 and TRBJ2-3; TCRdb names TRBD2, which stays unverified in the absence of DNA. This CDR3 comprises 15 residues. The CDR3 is CASSPGIRAKGTQYF.

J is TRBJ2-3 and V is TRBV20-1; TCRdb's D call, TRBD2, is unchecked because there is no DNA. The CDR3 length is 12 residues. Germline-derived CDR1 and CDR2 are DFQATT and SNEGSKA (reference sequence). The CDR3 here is CSVLGLTDTQYF.

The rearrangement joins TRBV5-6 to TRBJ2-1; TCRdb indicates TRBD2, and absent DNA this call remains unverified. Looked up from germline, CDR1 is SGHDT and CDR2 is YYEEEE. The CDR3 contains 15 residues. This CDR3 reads CASIVIAGRYNEQFF.

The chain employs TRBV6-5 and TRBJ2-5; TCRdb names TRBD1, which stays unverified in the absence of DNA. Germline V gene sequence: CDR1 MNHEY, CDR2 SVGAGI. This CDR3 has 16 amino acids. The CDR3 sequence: CASSYSGGGWVETQYF.

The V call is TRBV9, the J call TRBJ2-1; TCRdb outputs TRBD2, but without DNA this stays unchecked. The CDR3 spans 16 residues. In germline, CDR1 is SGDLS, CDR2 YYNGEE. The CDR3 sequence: CASSVEVSGTYNEQFF.

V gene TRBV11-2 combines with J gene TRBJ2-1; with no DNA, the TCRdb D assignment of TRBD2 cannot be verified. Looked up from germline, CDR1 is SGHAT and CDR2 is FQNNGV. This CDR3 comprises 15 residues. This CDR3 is CASSLSGGPLLEQFF.

The CDR3 protein is CSVLGGNEQFF. The genes are TRBV29-1 and TRBJ2-1; with no DNA, the TCRdb D assignment of TRBD1 cannot be verified. Germline CDR1 SQVTM, CDR2 ANQGSEA. The CDR3 contains 11 residues.